A single sample is the source of the 4 T cell receptor beta chains below, sequenced in a study of regulatory T cells in long-lasting Graves disease. Construction of TCR beta libraries relied on iRepertoire HTBI primers and on Arm-PCR targeting CDR3 regions. TCRdb itself ran the multiplex PCR reads through MiXCR, one entry per CDR3 protein. The sample holds approximately 300,000 distinct CDR3 sequences, approximately 20% seen once. Specified time point: newly diagnosed GD, antithyroid drugs for less than 3 months. The TCR library was made from RNA extracted from PBMCs. Source: peripheral blood mononuclear cells (PBMCs), taken at new diagnosis, from a patient treated with antithyroid drugs. The receptor set was obtained from a female donor with Graves disease.

Note on this clonotype: Possible read error: a much larger clone is one base away. This rearrangement joins TRBV3-1 to TRBJ2-7, with D perhaps matching TRBD1 (5 bases). This CDR3 comprises 13 residues. Per the germline V gene, CDR1 is LGHDT and CDR2 is YNNKEL (reference sequence). CDR3 DNA: TGTGCCAGCAGCGGCACAGGTAAGGACGAGGAGTACTTC. It specifies CASSGTGKDEEYF.

The J gene is TRBJ2-1, the V gene TRBV3-1, with unresolved D. V was clipped by 2 bases and J by 8 bases, with 10 bases between them. CDR1 and CDR2 from the germline V gene are LGHDT and YNNKEL (reference sequence). This CDR3 comprises 13 residues. The CDR3 region is CASSQLAGHEQFF. As DNA, the CDR3 is TGTGCCAGCAGCCAATTGGCCGGGCATGAGCAGTTCTTC.

This clonotype was counted many times. The rearrangement uses TRBV19 and TRBJ2-7; the D is unclear. The germline V and J ends were trimmed by 5 bases and 3 bases, with 17 bases remaining between them. Germline V gene sequence: CDR1 LNHDA, CDR2 SQIVND (reference sequence). This CDR3 spans 15 amino acids. The CDR3 DNA is TGTGCCAGTAGTCCCTACCTTTTTGCCCTCTACGAGCAGTACTTC. Its translation is CASSPYLFALYEQYF.

This clonotype was observed a few times. This CDR3 reads CASSPQPLGAGGYTF. CDR3 DNA sequence: TGTGCCAGCAGTCCCCAACCGCTGGGGGCTGGGGGCTACACCTTC. The J gene is TRBJ1-2, the V gene TRBV28; D possibly corresponds to TRBD1 (6 bases). Trimming pared 5 bases from V and 8 bases from J, leaving 21 bases between. Per germline, CDR1 MDHEN and CDR2 SYDVKM. CDR3 length equals 15 residues.